The entry below gives a single T cell receptor beta chain sequence along with its context. The target antigen is unknown. This sample was included in a study of T cell responses to AZD1222 COVID-19 vaccine. Profiling relied on immunoSEQ multiplex PCR, and the TCRdb table lists in-frame clones only, not all of them. The repertoire holds 150,000 to 180,000 clones, with approximately 87% as singletons. V shed 1 base and J shed 5 bases, with 16 bases lying between them. The CDR3 runs to 16 residues. Looked up from germline, CDR1 is KGHDR and CDR2 is SFDVKD. General study findings and limits: A mostly white British donor set with more females was recruited, and clonal diversity was possibly underestimated.

The sequences come from peripheral blood, collected on day 0 of MenACWY control vaccination. This clonotype was obtained from an adult in good health. The chain couples TRBV24-1 to TRBJ2-5; D not resolved. The CDR3 bases are TGTGCCACCAGTGATTTAGGGTTTCCGGCTGGGGAGACCCAGTACTTC. This translates into CATSDLGFPAGETQYF.